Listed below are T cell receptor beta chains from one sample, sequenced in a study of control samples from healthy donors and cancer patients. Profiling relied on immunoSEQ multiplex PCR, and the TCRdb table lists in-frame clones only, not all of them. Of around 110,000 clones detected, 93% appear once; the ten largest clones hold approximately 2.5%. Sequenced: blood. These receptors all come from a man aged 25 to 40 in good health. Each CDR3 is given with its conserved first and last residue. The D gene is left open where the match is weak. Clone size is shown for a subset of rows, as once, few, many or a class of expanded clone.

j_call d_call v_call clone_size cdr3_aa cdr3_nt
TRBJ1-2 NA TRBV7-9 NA CASSDEEQFYGYTF TGTGCCAGCAGCGATGAGGAACAGTTCTATGGCTACACCTTC
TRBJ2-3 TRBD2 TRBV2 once CASSEARKPGLAGETDTQYF TGTGCCAGCAGTGAAGCTAGGAAACCGGGACTAGCGGGGGAAACAGATACGCAGTATTTT
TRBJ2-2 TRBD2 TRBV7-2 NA CASRSRGAGANTGELFF TGTGCCAGCAGGTCCAGGGGAGCGGGGGCGAACACCGGGGAGCTGTTTTTT
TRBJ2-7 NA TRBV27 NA CASSSSGTLAYEQYF TGTGCCAGCAGTTCCTCCGGGACACTCGCCTACGAGCAGTACTTC
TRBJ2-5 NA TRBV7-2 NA CASSLGGAVETQYF TGTGCCAGCAGCTTAGGGGGGGCCGTGGAGACCCAGTACTTC
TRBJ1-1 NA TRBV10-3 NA CAISESFRVSTEAFF TGTGCCATCAGTGAGTCGTTCAGGGTAAGCACTGAAGCTTTCTTT
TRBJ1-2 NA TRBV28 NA CASRYDRDNYGYTF TGTGCCAGCAGATATGACAGAGACAACTATGGCTACACCTTC
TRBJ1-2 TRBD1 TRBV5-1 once CASSLDRGEANYGYTF TGCGCCAGCAGCTTGGACAGGGGCGAAGCTAACTATGGCTACACCTTC
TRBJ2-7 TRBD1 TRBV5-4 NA CASSYGTGAHEQYF TGTGCCAGCAGCTACGGGACAGGGGCCCACGAGCAGTACTTC
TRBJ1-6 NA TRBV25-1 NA CASSVDDPHISPLHF TGTGCCAGCAGTGTGGATGATCCCCACATCTCACCCCTCCACTTT
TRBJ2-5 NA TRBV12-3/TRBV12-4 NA CASSSQGQETQYF TGTGCCAGCAGTTCTCAGGGTCAAGAGACCCAGTACTTC
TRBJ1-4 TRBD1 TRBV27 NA CASSPLGQDEKLFF TGTGCCAGCAGTCCTCTCGGACAGGATGAAAAACTGTTTTTT
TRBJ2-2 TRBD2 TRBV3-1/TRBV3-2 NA CASSQFLSGGGTGELFF TGTGCCAGCAGCCAATTTCTTAGCGGGGGCGGGACCGGGGAGCTGTTTTTT
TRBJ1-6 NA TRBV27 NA CASSPRQNSPLHF TGTGCCAGCAGTCCCCGACAAAACTCACCCCTCCACTTT
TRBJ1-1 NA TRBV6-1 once CASSEAGGLGTEAFF TGTGCCAGCAGTGAAGCGGGGGGGTTAGGCACTGAAGCTTTCTTT
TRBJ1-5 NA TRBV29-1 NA CSVVGGDLNQPQHF TGCAGCGTTGTGGGGGGGGACCTCAATCAGCCCCAGCATTTT
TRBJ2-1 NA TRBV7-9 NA CASSSSRAGAISSYNEQFF TGTGCCAGCAGCTCCTCGAGGGCGGGGGCCATCTCGTCCTACAATGAGCAGTTCTTC
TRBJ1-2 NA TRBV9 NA CASSVVPRTVDF TGTGCCAGCAGCGTAGTCCCTAGGACAGTTGACTTC
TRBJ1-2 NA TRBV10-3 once CAISERTAENYGYTF TGTGCCATCAGTGAGCGGACCGCTGAGAACTATGGCTACACCTTC
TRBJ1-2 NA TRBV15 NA CATTSGREDGYTF TGTGCCACCACCAGCGGAAGGGAAGATGGCTACACCTTC
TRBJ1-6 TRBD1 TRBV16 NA CASSQDGGTGDSPLHF TGTGCCAGCAGCCAAGACGGCGGGACAGGGGACTCACCCCTCCACTTT
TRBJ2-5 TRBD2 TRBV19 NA CASSIVSGGEETQYF TGTGCCAGTAGTATCGTTTCGGGGGGGGAAGAGACCCAGTACTTC
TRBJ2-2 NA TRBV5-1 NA CASNPVRGLNTGELFF TGCGCCAGCAATCCGGTCCGGGGGCTGAACACCGGGGAGCTGTTTTTT